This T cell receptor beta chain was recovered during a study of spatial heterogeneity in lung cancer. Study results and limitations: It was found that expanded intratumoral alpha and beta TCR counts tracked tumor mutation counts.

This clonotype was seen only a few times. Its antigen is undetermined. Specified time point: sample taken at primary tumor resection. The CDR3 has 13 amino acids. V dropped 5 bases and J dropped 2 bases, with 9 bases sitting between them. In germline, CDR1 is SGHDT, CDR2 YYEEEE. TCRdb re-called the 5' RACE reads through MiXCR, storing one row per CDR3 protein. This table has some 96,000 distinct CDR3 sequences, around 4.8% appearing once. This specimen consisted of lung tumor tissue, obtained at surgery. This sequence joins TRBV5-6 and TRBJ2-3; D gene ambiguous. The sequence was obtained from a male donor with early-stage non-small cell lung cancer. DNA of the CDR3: TGTGCCAGCAGTCTTCGTGACACAGATACGCAGTATTTT. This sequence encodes CASSLRDTDTQYF.